A selection of T cell receptor beta chains follows, all from one sample in a study of cytomegalovirus exposure and HLA in healthy donors. The assay was immunoSEQ multiplex PCR, and TCRdb's table has in-frame clones only and misses some. The repertoire holds about 120,000 clones, with roughly 15% as singletons. Sequenced input: PBMCs. The receptors originated from a woman under 30 in good health and CMV-seronegative. CDR3s include the opening cysteine and the closing phenylalanine or tryptophan. The D gene is left open where the match is weak. Part of the rows lack a size; the others show once, few, many or a class for expanded clones.

>TRBV11-1|TRBJ2-5|once|TRBD2
TGTGCCAGCAGCTCCGTGGGGGAGGGAGAGACCCAGTACTTC
CASSSVGEGETQYF
>TRBV9|TRBJ2-2|.|.
TGTGCCAGCAGCGAAGGTGACTACACCGGGGAGCTGTTTTTT
CASSEGDYTGELFF
>TRBV19|TRBJ2-6|.|TRBD2
TGTGCCAGTATTGGCAGCGGGAGGGCCTCGGGGGCCAACGTCCTGACTTTC
CASIGSGRASGANVLTF
>TRBV5-1|TRBJ1-3|few|TRBD1
TGCGCCAGCAGCTTGGGGGACAGGGATCGAAACACCATATATTTT
CASSLGDRDRNTIYF
>TRBV5-1|TRBJ1-1|few|.
TGCGCCAGCAGCTTGGCGGGACACGGAAACACTGAAGCTTTCTTT
CASSLAGHGNTEAFF
>TRBV6-9|TRBJ1-3|.|.
TGTGCCAGCAGTTACTTCCCCGTCCGGCGGATTGGAAACACCATATATTTT
CASSYFPVRRIGNTIYF
>TRBV7-3|TRBJ2-1|.|TRBD2
TGTGCCAGCAGCCCCGTAGCGGGAGGGTATGAGCAGTTCTTC
CASSPVAGGYEQFF
>TRBV2|TRBJ2-1|.|.
TGTGCCAGCAGGGCGTCCCTAGGGGTTGAGCAGTTCTTC
CASRASLGVEQFF
>TRBV7-2|TRBJ1-2|.|.
TGTGCCAGCAGCTTAGCGTCCAGCTATGGCTACACCTTC
CASSLASSYGYTF
>TRBV28|TRBJ1-5|few|.
TGTGCCAGCAGGGCTACAGACGATCAGCCCCAGCATTTT
CASRATDDQPQHF
>TRBV7-8|TRBJ2-1|.|.
TGTGCCAGCAGCTTAGCGAGGGAGGTAGCGCGGCAGTTCTTC
CASSLAREVARQFF
>TRBV5-4|TRBJ2-4|.|.
TGTGCCAGCAGCTTGGACCCGGGAGCCAAAAACATTCAGTACTTC
CASSLDPGAKNIQYF
>TRBV25-1|TRBJ2-5|few|TRBD1
TGTGCCAGCTCGGGGACAGGGTGGGTAGAGACCCAGTACTTC
CASSGTGWVETQYF
>TRBV2|TRBJ2-7|.|.
TGTGCCACCCTTGCCGGCTCCTACGAGCAGTACTTC
CATLAGSYEQYF
>TRBV6-1|TRBJ1-1|few|TRBD1
TGTGCCAGCAGTGAAATTGGGCAGGGGGCGTGGGACACTGAAGCTTTCTTT
CASSEIGQGAWDTEAFF
>TRBV6-5|TRBJ1-1|.|.
TGTGCCAGCCTAGCGGACCTAAACACTGAAGCTTTCTTT
CASLADLNTEAFF
>TRBV15|TRBJ1-2|.|.
TGTGCCACGTTCGAGGGTGGGTATGGCTACACCTTC
CATFEGGYGYTF
>TRBV10-1|TRBJ1-2|few|.
TGCGCCAGCAGTGAGTCGACTGAGCCTAACTATGGCTACACCTTC
CASSESTEPNYGYTF
>TRBV5-1|TRBJ2-3|few|TRBD1
TGCGCCAGCAGGGCCGGGACAGGGAACACAGATACGCAGTATTTT
CASRAGTGNTDTQYF
>TRBV7-9|TRBJ1-5|.|.
TGTGCCAGCAGCTCAGTCGATCAGCCCCAGCATTTT
CASSSVDQPQHF
>TRBV19|TRBJ2-2|few|TRBD1
TGTGCCAGTAGTAGGGGACAGGGGGCGGGCACCGGGGAGCTGTTTTTT
CASSRGQGAGTGELFF
>TRBV28|TRBJ2-7|few|TRBD2
TGTGCCAGCAGTCCCCCGCCGGGAGGGGTTGAGCAGTACTTC
CASSPPPGGVEQYF